A single T cell receptor beta chain is shown here with its context. Its cognate antigen is unknown. The CDR3 sequence is 14 residues long. Germline V CDR1 and CDR2: LNHNV, YYDKDF (reference sequence). Trimming shortened V by 3 bases and J by 8 bases, and 16 bases separated the two germline ends. These data come from a study of cytomegalovirus exposure and HLA in healthy donors. TCRdb's table, derived via immunoSEQ multiplex PCR, lists solely in-frame clones and lacks some. The sample includes 120,000 to 150,000 clones, about 91% seen only once; the top ten take 4.5% to 5.5%. The study, taken as a whole, reports: The study designated around 150 TCR beta chains cytomegalovirus-associated. Reported results showed that the classifier diagnosed cytomegalovirus status with high specificity and sensitivity.

It was the approximately 130-subject validation cohort, separate from the approximately 690-subject first cohort, to which the donors belonged. Sequencing used PBMCs. The TCR was taken from a man younger than 35 in good health and CMV-seropositive. This chain links TRBV15 with TRBJ1-2; the D gene is possibly TRBD1 (6 bases). CDR3 DNA: TGTGCCACCAGCAGGGGAGGGGGGTTTGGCGGCTACACCTTC. The encoded protein is CATSRGGGFGGYTF.